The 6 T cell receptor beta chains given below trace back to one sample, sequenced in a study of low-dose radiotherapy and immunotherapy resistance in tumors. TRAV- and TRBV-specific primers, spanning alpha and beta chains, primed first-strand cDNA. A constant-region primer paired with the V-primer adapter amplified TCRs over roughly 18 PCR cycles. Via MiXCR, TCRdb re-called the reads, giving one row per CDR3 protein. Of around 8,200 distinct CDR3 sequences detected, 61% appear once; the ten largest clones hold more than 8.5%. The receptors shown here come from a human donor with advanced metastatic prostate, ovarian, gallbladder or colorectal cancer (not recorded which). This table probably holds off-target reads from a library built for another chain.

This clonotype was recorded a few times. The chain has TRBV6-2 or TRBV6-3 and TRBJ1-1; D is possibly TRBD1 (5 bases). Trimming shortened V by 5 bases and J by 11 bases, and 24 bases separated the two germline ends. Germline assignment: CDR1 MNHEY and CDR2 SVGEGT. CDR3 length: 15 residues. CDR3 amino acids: CASSDLGDLAYRAFF. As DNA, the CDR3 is TGTGCCAGCAGTGACCTGGGGGATCTTGCGTATAGGGCTTTCTTT.

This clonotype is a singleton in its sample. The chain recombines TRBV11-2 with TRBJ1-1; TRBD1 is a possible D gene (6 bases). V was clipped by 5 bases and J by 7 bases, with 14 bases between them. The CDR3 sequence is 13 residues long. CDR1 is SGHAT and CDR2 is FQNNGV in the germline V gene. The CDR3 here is CASSRFQGSEAFF. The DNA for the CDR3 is TGTGCCAGCAGCCGATTTCAGGGGAGTGAAGCTTTCTTT.

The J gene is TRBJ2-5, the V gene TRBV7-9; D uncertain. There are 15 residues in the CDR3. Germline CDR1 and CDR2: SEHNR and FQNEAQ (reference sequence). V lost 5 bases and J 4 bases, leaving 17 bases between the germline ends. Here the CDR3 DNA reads TGTGCCAGCAGCCACAGCATGGGCTCCCCAGAGACCCAGTACTTC. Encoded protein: CASSHSMGSPETQYF. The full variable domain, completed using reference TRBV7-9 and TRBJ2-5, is DTGVSQNPRHKITKRGQNVTFRCDPISEHNRLYWYRQTLGQGPEFLTYFQNEAQLEKSRLLSDRFSAERPKGSFSTLEIQRTEQGDSAMYLCASSHSMGSPETQYFGPGTRLLVL.

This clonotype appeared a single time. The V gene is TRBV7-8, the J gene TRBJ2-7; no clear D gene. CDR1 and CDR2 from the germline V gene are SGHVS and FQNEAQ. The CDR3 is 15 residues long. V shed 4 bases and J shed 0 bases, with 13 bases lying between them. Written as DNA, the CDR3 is TGTGCCAGCAGCTCCAGAGGTGGCAGCTCCTACGAGCAGTACTTC. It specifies CASSSRGGSSYEQYF.

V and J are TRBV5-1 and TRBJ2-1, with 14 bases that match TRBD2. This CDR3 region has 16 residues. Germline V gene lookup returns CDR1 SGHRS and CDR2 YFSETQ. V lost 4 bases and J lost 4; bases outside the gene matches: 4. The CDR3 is CASSPGTSGRYNEQFF. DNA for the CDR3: TGCGCCAGCAGCCCCGGGACTAGCGGGAGATACAATGAGCAGTTCTTC.

CDR3 nucleotide sequence: TGTGCCAGTAGTGCCCAACACTACTCCTACAATGAGCAGTTCTTC. Protein sequence: CASSAQHYSYNEQFF. The V call is TRBV19, the J call TRBJ2-1; D unclear. CDR3 length equals 15 residues. Trimming cost V 5 bases and J 0 bases, with 11 bases left between them. Per germline, CDR1 LNHDA and CDR2 SQIVND (reference sequence).